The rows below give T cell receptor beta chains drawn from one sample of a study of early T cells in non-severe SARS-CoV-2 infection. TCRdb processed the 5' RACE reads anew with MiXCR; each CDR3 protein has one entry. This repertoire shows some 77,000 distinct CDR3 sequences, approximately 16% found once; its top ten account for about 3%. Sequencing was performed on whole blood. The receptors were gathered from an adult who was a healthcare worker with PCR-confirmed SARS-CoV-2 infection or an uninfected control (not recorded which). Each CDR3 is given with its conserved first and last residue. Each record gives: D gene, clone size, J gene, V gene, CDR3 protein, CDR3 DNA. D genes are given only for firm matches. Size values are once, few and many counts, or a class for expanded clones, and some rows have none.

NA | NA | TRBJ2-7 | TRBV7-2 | CASSISSYEQYF | TGTGCCAGCAGCATCAGCTCCTACGAGCAGTACTTC
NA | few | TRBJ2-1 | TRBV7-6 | CASSLVPTGSYNEQFF | TGTGCCAGCAGCTTAGTTCCGACGGGGTCCTACAATGAGCAGTTCTTC
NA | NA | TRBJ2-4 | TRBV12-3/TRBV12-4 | CASSLDRGYDRLNIQYF | TGTGCCAGCAGTTTAGATAGAGGGTACGATCGTTTAAACATTCAGTACTTC
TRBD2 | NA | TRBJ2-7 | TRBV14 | CASSLEAFRTRGEQYF | TGTGCCAGCAGCCTGGAGGCTTTTAGGACTAGAGGCGAGCAGTACTTC
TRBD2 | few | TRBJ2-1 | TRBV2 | CASRRLAGGPSSYNEQFF | TGTGCCAGCAGAAGACTAGCGGGAGGGCCGAGCTCCTACAATGAGCAGTTCTTC
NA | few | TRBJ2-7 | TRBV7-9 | CASSAGDWDPGEQYF | TGTGCCAGCAGCGCCGGGGACTGGGATCCCGGAGAGCAGTACTTC
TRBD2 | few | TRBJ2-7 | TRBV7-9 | CASSPFSTSGRVSYEQYF | TGTGCCAGCAGCCCTTTTTCGACTAGCGGGAGGGTCTCCTACGAGCAGTACTTC
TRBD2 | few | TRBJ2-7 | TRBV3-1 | CASSPAGGGTYEQYF | TGTGCCAGCTCCCCGGCTGGGGGAGGGACCTACGAGCAGTACTTC
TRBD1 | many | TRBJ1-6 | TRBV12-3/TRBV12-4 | CASRAGGEAPLHF | TGTGCCAGCAGGGCAGGGGGCGAGGCACCCCTCCACTTT
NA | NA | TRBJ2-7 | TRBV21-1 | CASSKGDEQYF | TGTGCCAGCAGCAAAGGGGACGAGCAGTACTTC
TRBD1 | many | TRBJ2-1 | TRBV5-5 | CASSSDRSNEQFF | TGTGCCAGCAGCTCGGACAGGAGCAATGAGCAGTTCTTC
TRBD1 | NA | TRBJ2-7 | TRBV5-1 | CASSPDRVYEQYF | TGCGCCAGCAGTCCAGACAGGGTCTACGAGCAGTACTTC
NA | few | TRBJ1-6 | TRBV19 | CASTIAGVGSYNSPLHF | TGTGCCAGTACCATCGCGGGAGTAGGGTCCTATAATTCACCCCTCCACTTT
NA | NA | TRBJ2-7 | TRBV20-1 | CSASRGYEQYF | TGCAGTGCCAGCAGAGGCTACGAGCAGTACTTC
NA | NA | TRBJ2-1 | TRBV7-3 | CASSLGAGANEQFF | TGTGCCAGCAGCTTAGGCGCAGGGGCCAATGAGCAGTTCTTC
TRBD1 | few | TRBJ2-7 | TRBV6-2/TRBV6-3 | CASTKGPGTGYYEQYF | TGTGCCAGCACCAAGGGGCCCGGGACAGGCTACTACGAGCAGTACTTC
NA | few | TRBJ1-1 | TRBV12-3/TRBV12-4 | CASSELVGVNTEAFF | TGTGCCAGCAGTGAATTGGTGGGGGTTAACACTGAAGCTTTCTTT
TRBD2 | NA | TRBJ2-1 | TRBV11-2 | CASSPTSGRGEQFF | TGTGCCAGCAGCCCGACTAGCGGGAGAGGTGAGCAGTTCTTC